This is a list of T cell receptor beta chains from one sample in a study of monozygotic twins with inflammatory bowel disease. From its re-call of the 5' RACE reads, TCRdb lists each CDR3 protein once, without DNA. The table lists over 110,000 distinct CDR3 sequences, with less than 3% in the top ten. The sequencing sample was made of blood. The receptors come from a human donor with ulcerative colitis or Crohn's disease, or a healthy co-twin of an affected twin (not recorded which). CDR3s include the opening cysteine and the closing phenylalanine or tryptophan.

CDR3aa: CASSQDGGLAGVQANEQFF; v_gene: TRBV4-2; j_gene: TRBJ2-1
CDR3aa: CASSLAILPKYSTDTQYF; v_gene: TRBV7-6; j_gene: TRBJ2-3
CDR3aa: CASSSQGSGSYEQYF; v_gene: TRBV6-5; j_gene: TRBJ2-7
CDR3aa: CSAIRRAEAFF; v_gene: TRBV20-1; j_gene: TRBJ1-1
CDR3aa: CASSQVGETGELFF; v_gene: TRBV4-2; j_gene: TRBJ2-2
CDR3aa: CATRSGESTDTQYF; v_gene: TRBV10-3; j_gene: TRBJ2-3
CDR3aa: CSARNGGKASYEQYF; v_gene: TRBV20-1; j_gene: TRBJ2-7
CDR3aa: CASSLVRAGDTQYF; v_gene: TRBV7-2; j_gene: TRBJ2-5
CDR3aa: CASSLAPGTGRTQYF; v_gene: TRBV7-2; j_gene: TRBJ2-5
CDR3aa: CASSMRGQGYTGELFF; v_gene: TRBV19; j_gene: TRBJ2-2
CDR3aa: CASSSDRAFYGYTF; v_gene: TRBV7-2; j_gene: TRBJ1-2
CDR3aa: CASSLTAASTDTQYF; v_gene: TRBV11-3; j_gene: TRBJ2-3
CDR3aa: CAISEGVTGGSETQYF; v_gene: TRBV10-3; j_gene: TRBJ2-5
CDR3aa: CASSARGDNSPLHF; v_gene: TRBV7-2; j_gene: TRBJ1-6
CDR3aa: CASTLRGGVDEQFF; v_gene: TRBV12-3/TRBV12-4; j_gene: TRBJ2-1
CDR3aa: CASSFQGLVETQYF; v_gene: TRBV12-3/TRBV12-4; j_gene: TRBJ2-5
CDR3aa: CASSLEPGRTYEQYF; v_gene: TRBV5-1; j_gene: TRBJ2-7
CDR3aa: CASSPGLGGRDNEQFF; v_gene: TRBV7-3; j_gene: TRBJ2-1
CDR3aa: CASGPSRASNEQFF; v_gene: TRBV7-2; j_gene: TRBJ2-1
CDR3aa: CASSSGRRLARDEQYF; v_gene: TRBV7-2; j_gene: TRBJ2-7
CDR3aa: CASRPTSGGAGETQYF; v_gene: TRBV7-2; j_gene: TRBJ2-5
CDR3aa: CASSLAQAGTSGGAPIPHTQYF; v_gene: TRBV11-1; j_gene: TRBJ2-3
CDR3aa: CASSLGTGGVSYNEQFF; v_gene: TRBV5-1; j_gene: TRBJ2-1
CDR3aa: CASSITRRGYEQYF; v_gene: TRBV12-3/TRBV12-4; j_gene: TRBJ2-7
CDR3aa: CASSPREDTEAFF; v_gene: TRBV11-3; j_gene: TRBJ1-1
CDR3aa: CSVGEANTEAFF; v_gene: TRBV29-1; j_gene: TRBJ1-1
CDR3aa: CASSQREVTDTQYF; v_gene: TRBV4-1; j_gene: TRBJ2-3
CDR3aa: CASSLDSYSNQPQHF; v_gene: TRBV5-5; j_gene: TRBJ1-5
CDR3aa: CASSDRVGEKLFF; v_gene: TRBV6-1; j_gene: TRBJ1-4
CDR3aa: CASSLEAGGFETQYF; v_gene: TRBV13; j_gene: TRBJ2-5